This paragraph reports one T cell receptor (beta chain). Trimming shortened V by 7 bases and J by 1 base, and 11 bases separated the two germline ends. CDR1 and CDR2 (germline): ENHRY, SYGVKD. The CDR3 consists of 13 residues. This sample is drawn from a study of blood T cell repertoires in COVID-19. Overall study: Sample material is recorded as cDNA or gDNA derived from T cells, B-cell-depleted T cells, or PBMCs.

This study enrolled people aged roughly 18 to 90 from 24 US geographic areas. Among Cohort 3 donors, those recovered had two negative PCRs, clearance, or symptom resolution. As processed by the authors: Amplification with reference gene primers provided the estimates of nucleated cell counts. TCRdb's copy holds only in-frame clones and misses some; the assay was immunoSEQ multiplex PCR. V, J and clone size are those of that table, while D and trimming were read from the DNA. The sample has fewer than 300,000 clones; around 90% are singletons. Sequencing was performed on PBMCs or T cells enriched from blood (not recorded which). The TCR comes from a woman younger than 45 who had recovered from COVID-19. This chain joins TRBV10-3 and TRBJ2-7; a possible D gene is TRBD1 (6 bases). This chain's CDR3 is CAIKGTPSYEQYF. The CDR3 nucleotides read TGTGCCATCAAGGGGACACCGTCCTACGAGCAGTACTTC.